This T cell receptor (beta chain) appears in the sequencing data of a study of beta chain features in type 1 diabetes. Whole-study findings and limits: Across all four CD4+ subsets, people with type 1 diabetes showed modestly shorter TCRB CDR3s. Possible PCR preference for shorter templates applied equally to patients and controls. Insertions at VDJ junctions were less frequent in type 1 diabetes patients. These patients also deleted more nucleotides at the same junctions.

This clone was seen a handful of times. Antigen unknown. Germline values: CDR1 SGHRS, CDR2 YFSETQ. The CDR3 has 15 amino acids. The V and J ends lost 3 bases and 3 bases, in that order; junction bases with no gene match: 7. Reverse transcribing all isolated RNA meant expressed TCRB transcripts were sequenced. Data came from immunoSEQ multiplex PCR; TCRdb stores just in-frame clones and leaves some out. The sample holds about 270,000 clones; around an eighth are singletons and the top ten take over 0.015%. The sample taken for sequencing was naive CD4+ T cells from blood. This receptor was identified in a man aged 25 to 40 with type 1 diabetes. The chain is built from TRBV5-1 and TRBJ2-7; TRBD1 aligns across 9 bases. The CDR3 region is CASSSGTGQIYEQYF. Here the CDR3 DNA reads TGCGCCAGCAGCTCAGGGACAGGGCAAATCTACGAGCAGTACTTC.